This TCR beta chain was sequenced for a study of blood T cell repertoires in COVID-19 (dated by TCRdb to the early 2020s). General notes on the study: Collaborator samples came from the United States, Italy and Spain and covered acute and convalescent phases of COVID-19. The prospective study material was composed of cDNA or gDNA derived from T cells, B-cell-depleted T cells, or PBMCs. Deeply sampled blood TCRbeta repertoires from subjects exposed to, actively infected with, or recovered from COVID-19 were included in the dataset. The repertoires were released in a freely available public database intended as a resource for research on the immune response to SARS-CoV-2. Samples came from the ongoing ImmuneRACE study (first 160 participants) plus 1,254 subjects from 6 global collaborators. Sample metadata almost always included a de-identified subject ID, COVID-19 status, age in years and sex. Where available, HLA class I and class II types were obtained from metadata supplied by the sample provider rather than from assay-based typing.

There are 19 amino acids in the CDR3, from cysteine to phenylalanine inclusive. The kept DNA is CDR3 alone, 57 bases in frame from the first base. Participants in the prospective study were aged roughly 18 to 90 years, lived in 24 United States geographic areas, and enrolled through a virtual design. To assign participants to cohorts, the prospective study relied on clinical history that participants themselves reported in a screening survey and a study questionnaire. A participant counted as exposed if, within 2 weeks of entering the study, that participant had been in contact with someone who had a PCR-confirmed or clinician-diagnosed COVID-19 case. Mobile phlebotomists in the prospective study collected whole blood, serum and a nasopharyngeal or oropharyngeal swab from every participant. Over an approximately 2-month period, participants in the prospective study had the option of providing additional blood draws and questionnaires. Before DNA extraction, blood samples from the prospective study were shipped at room temperature or frozen.

To note about this clone: It has no known antigen specificity. No quality values exist for individual bases; no much larger clone is one base distant.

TCRbeta CDR3 regions were amplified from genomic DNA using the immunoSEQ Assay, a bias-controlled multiplex PCR. Per the source publication's procedure: The number of nucleated cells in each sample was estimated from the amplification of reference gene primers within the assay. To quantify the absolute abundance of each unique TCRbeta CDR3 rearrangement, sequence reads were collapsed and filtered. For each sample, productive Simpson clonality was calculated by taking the square root of Simpson's diversity index across productive rearrangements. TCRdb limited this immuneACCESS table to in-frame rearrangements with V and J called. A share of clones is missing; checked studies link under half to unresolved V genes, and the rest is unexplained. The V and J calls and the clone size are those of that table, but D and trimming were determined from the DNA. The sample table contains hundreds of thousands of clones; only one count was recorded for around nine tenths of them. About 1.5% of the sample goes to the ten largest clones.

What the study reported, not specific to this receptor: The amount of clinical and demographic metadata varied by source and participant and was provided uncurated.

Recombination linked TRBV21-1 to TRBJ2-1; the DNA was not used to check the table's D call, TRBD1. TRBV21-1 is a pseudogene locus. The sample consisted of PBMCs or T cells enriched from blood (not recorded which). This clonotype was sampled from a woman younger than 30 who had been exposed to COVID-19. The CDR3 region has the sequence CASSELQGHTGVEYNEQFF. The nucleotide sequence reads as follows: TGTGCCAGCAGCGAACTTCAGGGGCACACAGGGGTCGAATACAATGAGCAGTTCTTC.